These T cell receptor beta chains were read from a single sample in a study of shared clonotypes between healthy human individuals. TCRdb's copy holds only in-frame clones and misses some; the assay was immunoSEQ multiplex PCR. Among about 2.2 million clones listed, around 93% were seen once. Input material: naive CD8+ T cells from PBMCs. Receptor source: a man between 18 and 35 years old in good health. Some clones in this sample may be carry-over from other donors' samples. Both conserved end residues are part of each CDR3. A D gene is named only where the DNA matches it firmly. Clone size is not always given. Where it is, it says once, few, many or a class for expanded clones.

TRBV19	once	-	TRBJ1-4	TGTGCCAGTAGTATAGGGGCGGTTCGGGCTAATGAAAAACTGTTTTTT	CASSIGAVRANEKLFF
TRBV7-3	-	TRBD1	TRBJ2-5	TGTGCCAGCAGCTTATTGGGACAGGGGTCGGAGACCCAGTACTTC	CASSLLGQGSETQYF
TRBV4-2	-	-	TRBJ2-1	TGTGCCAGCAGCCAAGATAAAAGGGAGAGGCAACGTGAAGATGAGCAGTTCTTC	CASSQDKRERQREDEQFF
TRBV13	-	-	TRBJ1-1	TGTGCCAGCAGCTCAACCGACAGTTGGGCTGAAGCTTTCTTT	CASSSTDSWAEAFF
TRBV28	-	TRBD1	TRBJ1-1	TGTGCCAGCAGTTTATCCTACGGGACAGGGGGCGCGTGGGCTTTCTTT	CASSLSYGTGGAWAFF
TRBV27	once	TRBD2	TRBJ2-1	TGTGCCAGCAGTTCAGCGGGAGGATGGGATGAGCAGTTCTTC	CASSSAGGWDEQFF
TRBV2	-	-	TRBJ2-7	TGTGCCAGCAGAGAGGGGAGATCCTCCTACGAGCAGTACTTC	CASREGRSSYEQYF
TRBV9	-	-	TRBJ1-3	TGTGCCAGCAGCGTAGACAACAACTCTGGAAACACCATATATTTT	CASSVDNNSGNTIYF
TRBV7-3	-	TRBD1	TRBJ2-5	TGTGCCAGCGTCGGGACAGGCGTTAAGGTGTGTTCGGAGACCCAGTACTTC	CASVGTGVKVCSETQYF
TRBV27	-	-	TRBJ1-2	TGTGCCAGCAGCCCCAGGGCAGGGTTGTATGGCTACACCTTC	CASSPRAGLYGYTF
TRBV30	few	TRBD1	TRBJ1-5	TGTGCCTGGAGGGGACAGGGGAATCAGCCCCAGCATTTT	CAWRGQGNQPQHF
TRBV7-9	-	TRBD1	TRBJ1-2	TGTGCCAGCAGACCAGGGGGGCACTATGGCTACACCTTC	CASRPGGHYGYTF
TRBV9	-	-	TRBJ1-1	TGTGCCAGCAGCGTCCCCCGGGACAAAGAGAACACTGAAGCTTTCTTT	CASSVPRDKENTEAFF
TRBV7-8	-	-	TRBJ2-7	TGTGCCAGCAGCTTCAGCCCCTACGAGCAGTACTTC	CASSFSPYEQYF
TRBV10-1	-	-	TRBJ1-1	TGCGCCAGCAGTGAGTACAGAGAGGATACTGAAGCTTTCTTT	CASSEYREDTEAFF
TRBV7-9	once	-	TRBJ2-3	TGTGCCACCCGCTCCGGCAGGAGCCCCTCTTATACGCAGTATTTT	CATRSGRSPSYTQYF
TRBV7-6	-	TRBD2	TRBJ2-7	TGTGCCAGCAGCCCTAGGACTAGCGGGAGGGACGTATCGGGCGAGCAGTACTTC	CASSPRTSGRDVSGEQYF
TRBV9	-	-	TRBJ2-1	TGTGCCAGCAGCGTAGTTAGCTCGGGGTACAATGAGCAGTTCTTC	CASSVVSSGYNEQFF
TRBV9	-	-	TRBJ2-3	TGTGCCAGCAGCGCGGTCTTGGATACGCAGTATTTT	CASSAVLDTQYF
TRBV28	once	TRBD2	TRBJ2-1	TGTGCCAGCAGTGTGACTAGCGGGAGCGGGAGAGCCTACAATGAGCAGTTCTTC	CASSVTSGSGRAYNEQFF
TRBV7-6	-	-	TRBJ1-5	TGTGCCAGCAGCTTAGGATATAGCAATCAGCCCCAGCATTTT	CASSLGYSNQPQHF
TRBV4-3	-	TRBD2	TRBJ2-3	TGCGCCAGCAGACATGGTTCGGGAGGTGCAGATACGCAGTATTTT	CASRHGSGGADTQYF
TRBV27	-	-	TRBJ2-7	TGTGCCAGCAGACTCCGGGGAAGCCTCTACGAGCAGTACTTC	CASRLRGSLYEQYF
TRBV19	once	-	TRBJ1-1	TGTGCCAGTACGATAGGGAACACTGAAGCTTTCTTT	CASTIGNTEAFF
TRBV7-9	-	-	TRBJ2-3	TGTGCCAGCAGCACTCCCGGCGCAGATACGCAGTATTTT	CASSTPGADTQYF
TRBV6-6	-	-	TRBJ1-5	TGTGCCAGCACCATTACATGGGGGTGGGATCAGCCCCAGCATTTT	CASTITWGWDQPQHF
TRBV28	-	-	TRBJ1-2	TGTGCCAGCAGTTTGATGACCCGCTACACCTTC	CASSLMTRYTF
TRBV28	-	TRBD2	TRBJ2-5	TGTGCCAGCAGTGCGACTAGCGGGATCAAAGAGACCCAGTACTTC	CASSATSGIKETQYF
TRBV6-6	-	-	TRBJ2-7	TGTGCCAGCGGCTACTCCTACGAGCAGTACTTC	CASGYSYEQYF
TRBV7-9	-	-	TRBJ2-7	TGTGCCAGCAGCTCGGGGTTAACCTACGAGCAGTACTTC	CASSSGLTYEQYF
TRBV6-1	-	-	TRBJ2-3	TGTGCCAGCAGTGACAGGACAGTGGCCGATACGCAGTATTTT	CASSDRTVADTQYF
TRBV4-1	-	-	TRBJ2-7	TGCGCCAGCAGCTGGGACACGTCCTACGAGCAGTACTTC	CASSWDTSYEQYF
TRBV10-3	-	-	TRBJ2-7	TGTGCCATCAGTGAGCATATGGCGGGTCTCACCTACGAGCAGTACTTC	CAISEHMAGLTYEQYF
TRBV5-6	-	-	TRBJ2-1	TGTGCCAGCAGCTTTTACAATGAGCAGTTCTTC	CASSFYNEQFF
TRBV5-1	-	-	TRBJ2-7	TGCGCCAGCACCCCGGAGGGACCTCCTCACGAGCAGTACTTC	CASTPEGPPHEQYF
TRBV4-1	-	-	TRBJ2-1	TGCGCCAGCAGCCAAAAGGCGTCGGTCCCTCGTGAGCAGTTCTTC	CASSQKASVPREQFF
TRBV7-9	once	-	TRBJ1-2	TGTGCCAGCAGCCGAGGGCGGGTTACTAACTATGGCTACACCTTC	CASSRGRVTNYGYTF
TRBV2	few	-	TRBJ1-5	TGTGCCAGCACTGGAGGGGCCAATCAGCCCCAGCATTTT	CASTGGANQPQHF
TRBV27	-	-	TRBJ2-7	TGTGCCAGCAGCAGGGTACTGAGGACTCCCAACTACGAGCAGTACTTC	CASSRVLRTPNYEQYF
TRBV7-2	-	-	TRBJ1-3	TGTGCCAGCAGCTTATGGCCCTCTGGAAACACCATATATTTT	CASSLWPSGNTIYF
TRBV27	-	TRBD1	TRBJ2-5	TGTGCCAGCAGTACCTTACCGGGACAGGGACAAGAGACCCAGTACTTC	CASSTLPGQGQETQYF
TRBV9	-	TRBD2	TRBJ2-3	TGTGCCAGCAGCGTAGAGTCCACTAGCGGGCCCCGCACAGATACGCAGTATTTT	CASSVESTSGPRTDTQYF
TRBV6-4	-	TRBD2	TRBJ2-3	TGTGCCAGCAGTACCCACAGCGGGAGGAGGGGGTATTTT	CASSTHSGRRGYF
TRBV28	-	TRBD1	TRBJ2-1	TGTGCCAGCAGTTTACAGGGGGCTTACAATGAGCAGTTCTTC	CASSLQGAYNEQFF
TRBV4-1	once	-	TRBJ2-2	TGCGCCAGCAGCCAGATAAGACCGGGACTTACTATCACCGGGGAGCTGTTTTTT	CASSQIRPGLTITGELFF
TRBV29-1	-	TRBD2	TRBJ2-7	TGCAGCGTGGTGACTAGCGAGACTCTACGAGTGCAGTACTTC	CSVVTSETLRVQYF